The present T cell receptor beta chain was sequenced within a study of blood T cell repertoires in COVID-19. Methods used by the authors: Amplification of reference gene primers was used by the study to estimate nucleated cell counts. Here immunoSEQ multiplex PCR was the method, and the copy in TCRdb shows in-frame clones only, minus some. V and J calls and clone size are given by that table; D and trimming were obtained from the DNA. Among hundreds of thousands of clones listed, 80% to 90% were seen once. The CDR3 consists of 18 residues. The V gene's germline CDR1 is SNHLY and CDR2 FYNNEI. The V end lost 7 bases, the J end lost 5 bases, and 30 bases lay between the germline ends.

Sequencing was done on a sample of peripheral blood. This chain uses TRBV2 with TRBJ2-7; perhaps TRBD2 as D (6 bases). This TCR came from a woman in her thirties with active or convalescent COVID-19. The CDR3 bases are TGTGCCAGCACCTCGAGGAGGGGTGGCCCCGTGGGGAGCGACGAGCAGTACTTC. Translating it yields CASTSRRGGPVGSDEQYF.